This T cell receptor beta chain was found in a study of regulatory T cells in long-lasting Graves disease. V was clipped by 5 bases and J by 6 bases, with 23 bases between them. This CDR3 region has 17 residues. Points from the study as a whole: With 2,500 to 3,500 shared public clonotypes, persistent patients exceeded new patients, who shared just over 950.

Described time point: persistent/refractory GD, antithyroid drugs over 5 years with positive TRAb. PBMC RNA was the source of the TCR library. This clonotype has at least ten counts. The antigen is not known. Libraries of TCR beta came from iRepertoire HTBI primers plus Arm-PCR of CDR3 regions. In TCRdb, the multiplex PCR reads were re-called with MiXCR into one record per CDR3 protein. Of under 450,000 distinct CDR3 sequences detected, around 24% appear once; the ten largest clones hold about 27%. The receptor comes from a female donor with Graves disease. This chain connects TRBV12-3 or TRBV12-4 to TRBJ1-5; D call uncertain. The starting material was peripheral blood mononuclear cells (PBMCs), obtained when the disease was refractory, from a patient treated with antithyroid drugs. CDR3 sequence: CASSLRILGSGSQPQHF. As DNA, the CDR3 is TGTGCCAGCAGTCTCCGCATTCTGGGCAGCGGGAGTCAGCCCCAGCATTTT.